These T cell receptor beta chains were read from a single sample in a study of T cells in Graves' hyperthyroidism and ophthalmopathy. TCRdb reprocessed the multiplex PCR reads via MiXCR and lists one record per CDR3 protein. The table includes around 600,000 distinct CDR3 sequences, less than 20% detected once. The sample consisted of blood. Every receptor here comes from a woman under 40 with Graves' hyperthyroidism. Each CDR3 is given with its conserved first and last residue. The order of the fields is J gene, D gene, V gene, clone size, CDR3 protein, CDR3 DNA. D genes are given only for firm matches. Clone size, where shown, is once, few, many, or a class for clones that have expanded.

TRBJ2-1 | TRBD2 | TRBV3-1 | many | CASSQGFSGSSEQFF | TGTGCCAGCAGCCAAGGATTCAGCGGGAGTTCTGAGCAGTTCTTC
TRBJ2-3 | . | TRBV25-1 | . | CASSELRSHTDTQYF | TGTGCCAGCAGTGAACTCCGATCACACACAGATACGCAGTATTTT
TRBJ2-7 | . | TRBV6-2/TRBV6-3 | few | CASSYASQGTYEQYF | TGTGCCAGCAGTTACGCTTCGCAGGGGACCTACGAGCAGTACTTC
TRBJ1-6 | . | TRBV6-5 | few | CASSYSPPKANGYNSPLHF | TGTGCCAGCAGTTACTCCCCCCCAAAAGCAAACGGCTATAATTCACCCCTCCACTTT
TRBJ2-2 | . | TRBV27 | many | CASSLIAGELFF | TGTGCCAGCAGTTTAATTGCCGGGGAGCTGTTTTTT
TRBJ2-1 | TRBD2 | TRBV13 | . | CASSPSGTENNEQFF | TGTGCCAGCAGTCCTAGCGGGACGGAAAACAATGAGCAGTTCTTC
TRBJ1-2 | . | TRBV4-2 | . | CASSAATGHYGYTF | TGTGCCAGCAGCGCTGCCACAGGCCACTATGGCTACACCTTC
TRBJ2-1 | . | TRBV6-5 | . | CASSYLEGGEQFF | TGTGCCAGCAGTTATCTGGAGGGTGGGGAGCAGTTCTTC
TRBJ2-4 | TRBD1 | TRBV6-5 | few | CASSYSQGASKNIQYF | TGTGCCAGCAGTTACTCACAGGGGGCGTCCAAAAACATTCAGTACTTC
TRBJ2-1 | TRBD2 | TRBV7-9 | few | CASSLSGTSGRNNEQFF | TGTGCCAGCAGCCTGTCTGGCACTAGCGGGAGGAATAATGAGCAGTTCTTC
TRBJ2-7 | . | TRBV18 | . | CASSYESYEQYF | TGTGCCAGCTCTTATGAAAGCTACGAGCAGTACTTC
TRBJ2-1 | TRBD2 | TRBV20-1 | many | CSARNSGSYNEQFF | TGCAGTGCTAGGAATAGCGGGTCCTACAATGAGCAGTTCTTC
TRBJ1-2 | . | TRBV5-1 | few | CASSPGLYGYTF | TGCGCCAGCAGCCCCGGGCTCTATGGCTACACCTTC
TRBJ2-1 | . | TRBV7-9 | . | CASTLSGHNEQFF | TGTGCCAGCACTCTTAGCGGCCACAATGAGCAGTTCTTC
TRBJ2-1 | TRBD1 | TRBV12-3/TRBV12-4 | few | CASSFYPGQGYNEQFF | TGTGCCAGCAGTTTCTACCCGGGACAGGGGTACAATGAGCAGTTCTTC
TRBJ2-3 | . | TRBV20-1 | many | CSARDLGDTQYF | TGCAGTGCTAGAGATTTGGGGGATACGCAGTATTTT
TRBJ2-5 | . | TRBV5-1 | few | CASSLGPHQETQYF | TGCGCCAGCAGCTTGGGCCCCCACCAAGAGACCCAGTACTTC
TRBJ2-3 | . | TRBV11-3 | many | CASSSGNSVKTTDTQYF | TGTGCCAGCAGCTCAGGAAATAGCGTCAAAACCACAGATACGCAGTATTTT
TRBJ2-2 | . | TRBV19 | few | CASSKTPGRTTYTGELFF | TGTGCCAGTAGTAAAACCCCCGGAAGGACTACTTACACCGGGGAGCTGTTTTTT
TRBJ2-1 | TRBD2 | TRBV27 | . | CASSAGISGIYNEQFF | TGTGCCAGCAGTGCAGGGATTAGCGGGATTTACAATGAGCAGTTCTTC
TRBJ2-1 | . | TRBV12-3/TRBV12-4 | few | CASSIYAEQFF | TGTGCCAGCAGTATTTACGCCGAGCAGTTCTTC
TRBJ1-6 | . | TRBV30 | . | CAWRETVGGSPLHF | TGTGCCTGGAGAGAGACCGTCGGGGGTTCACCCCTCCACTTT
TRBJ2-1 | TRBD2 | TRBV11-2 | many | CASRPTSGVYNEQFF | TGTGCCAGCAGACCTACTAGCGGAGTGTACAATGAGCAGTTCTTC
TRBJ1-5 | . | TRBV28 | . | CASSPGGVSHQPQHF | TGTGCCAGCAGTCCGGGGGGCGTATCCCATCAGCCCCAGCATTTT
TRBJ1-2 | . | TRBV7-9 | few | CASDRGGVNGYTF | TGTGCCAGCGACAGAGGAGGAGTGAATGGCTACACCTTC
TRBJ2-2 | . | TRBV19 | few | CASRRSGPRNTGELFF | TGTGCCAGTAGACGGAGCGGGCCCCGGAACACCGGGGAGCTGTTTTTT
TRBJ1-2 | . | TRBV4-2 | . | CASSQGGIEGYTF | TGTGCCAGCAGCCAAGGAGGGATCGAGGGCTACACCTTC
TRBJ2-1 | TRBD2 | TRBV6-2/TRBV6-3 | few | CASSYSGLAQFF | TGTGCCAGCAGTTACTCGGGACTAGCGCAGTTCTTC
TRBJ2-1 | . | TRBV12-3/TRBV12-4 | many | CASSSTVNEQFF | TGTGCCAGCAGTTCAACAGTCAATGAGCAGTTCTTC
TRBJ2-5 | TRBD1 | TRBV4-1 | few | CASSLYRDRAETQYF | TGCGCCAGCAGCCTATACCGGGACAGGGCAGAGACCCAGTACTTC
TRBJ2-3 | . | TRBV5-1 | once | CASSLVQATDTQYF | TGCGCCAGCAGCTTGGTCCAGGCCACAGATACGCAGTATTTT
TRBJ2-3 | . | TRBV11-2 | . | CASSFPIQSTDTQYF | TGTGCCAGCAGCTTTCCGATACAAAGCACAGATACGCAGTATTTT
TRBJ1-2 | TRBD1 | TRBV3-1 | many | CASSHVTGGMDYGYTF | TGTGCCAGCAGCCACGTTACAGGGGGCATGGACTATGGCTACACCTTC
TRBJ2-1 | . | TRBV29-1 | many | CSGMGVRGEKDNEQFF | TGCAGCGGCATGGGGGTAAGGGGGGAGAAAGACAATGAGCAGTTCTTC
TRBJ2-1 | TRBD2 | TRBV19 | . | CASSIGTLAGGEQFF | TGTGCCAGTAGTATTGGGACTCTTGCGGGGGGTGAGCAGTTCTTC
TRBJ2-1 | . | TRBV15 | many | CATSRVDYRPSYNEQFF | TGTGCCACCAGCAGAGTGGACTATCGACCGTCCTACAATGAGCAGTTCTTC
TRBJ2-1 | . | TRBV11-2 | many | CASSLEYPSYNEQFF | TGTGCCAGCAGCTTAGAGTACCCGTCCTACAATGAGCAGTTCTTC
TRBJ1-2 | TRBD1 | TRBV12-3/TRBV12-4 | . | CASSPLRGHGYTF | TGTGCCAGCAGTCCCCTAAGGGGGCATGGCTACACCTTC
TRBJ2-7 | . | TRBV11-2 | many | CASSFVRASEQYF | TGTGCCAGCAGCTTTGTCCGAGCATCCGAGCAGTACTTC
TRBJ2-1 | . | TRBV3-2 | . | CASPRTHKGDEQFF | TGTGCCAGCCCGCGGACTCATAAAGGCGATGAGCAGTTCTTC
TRBJ2-7 | TRBD2 | TRBV7-9 | many | CASSPDRAGGPDEQYF | TGTGCCAGCAGCCCTGATAGAGCGGGAGGGCCCGACGAGCAGTACTTC
TRBJ2-1 | . | TRBV2 | many | CASKAMGYNEQFF | TGTGCCAGCAAAGCAATGGGCTACAATGAGCAGTTCTTC